The clone carrying this T cell receptor (beta chain) was seen many times. The antigen is not known. In germline, CDR1 is DFQATT, CDR2 SNEGSKA (reference sequence). This CDR3 is built from 16 residues. Trimming took 5 bases from V and 9 from J; bases not matched to a gene: 10. The data were taken from a study of T-cell reconstitution after alpha-beta-depleted transplantation in children. General observations from the study: The authors attributed T-cell counts and diversity one year after transplant mostly to newly produced T cells.

Library preparation (for TCRbeta) was performed with unique molecular identifiers. TCRdb reprocessed the PCR reads via MiXCR and lists one record per CDR3 protein. The profile shows nearly 200,000 distinct CDR3 sequences, approximately 6.8% of them singletons. The chain employs TRBV20-1 and TRBJ2-1, with 16 bases matching TRBD2. The sequenced sample was PBMCs, obtained before TCRalphabeta/CD19-depleted stem cell transplant. This sequence was found in a girl under three years old with combined immunodeficiency, due to receive a stem cell transplant. Here the CDR3 DNA reads TGCAGTGCTTCCTTCGGGACTAGCGGGAGGGAAGGTGAGCAGTTCTTC. Its protein product is CSASFGTSGREGEQFF.